By frequency in the sample, the clone carrying this TCR beta chain is large (0.1 to 1%). What it binds is not known. Every TCR cDNA molecule carried a tag that served as a unique molecular identifier. Using its own MiXCR run on the 5' RACE reads, TCRdb lists one record per CDR3 protein. In the table there are some 6,900 distinct CDR3 sequences, about 14% of which are singletons. The time point denotes: sample taken at primary tumor resection. Donation came from some 73 patients with untreated early-stage non-small cell lung cancer. Unsorted samples of tumor, nontumor lung or frozen PBMC had their whole RNA sequenced. This specimen belongs to a study of spatial heterogeneity in lung cancer. CDR1 is MNHEY and CDR2 is SVGEGT in the germline V gene. The CDR3 has 13 amino acids. Trimming at V came to 7 bases and at J to 4 bases, leaving 1 base not matched to a gene. Findings and caveats of the study: Expanded alpha and beta TCR counts within tumors tracked tumor mutation counts.

The sequencing here drew on lung tumor tissue, taken at surgery. This chain joins TRBV6-2 or TRBV6-3 and TRBJ1-5, with TRBD1 identical over 10 bases. The TCR comes from a male donor with early-stage non-small cell lung cancer. The CDR3, as DNA: TGTGCCAGCAAGGACAGGGGGAATCAGCCCCAGCATTTT. As protein: CASKDRGNQPQHF.